These T cell receptor beta chains were read from a single sample in a study of metastatic and nonmetastatic thyroid tumors. TCRdb ran MiXCR on the PCR reads. This table holds roughly 28,000 clones, under 25% found once. Source material: blood. The source is a female donor with papillary thyroid cancer or a benign thyroid nodule (not recorded which). Some clones in this sample may be carry-over from other donors' samples. Each CDR3 is given with its conserved first and last residue. D genes are given only for firm matches. Expanded clones get a size class; other rows say once, few or many, or leave the size out.

d_gene	abundance	v_gene	j_gene	CDR3aa	CDR3nt
NA	medium-sized	TRBV6-2/TRBV6-3	TRBJ1-5	CASSYYGGPGNQPQHF	TGTGCCAGCAGTTATTACGGGGGCCCGGGCAATCAGCCCCAGCATTTT
NA	NA	TRBV18	TRBJ2-4	CASSPPGRSENIQYF	TGTGCCAGCTCACCACCGGGTCGGTCCGAAAACATTCAGTACTTC
TRBD1	NA	TRBV28	TRBJ1-4	CASSLEFWTGRRRNEKLFF	TGTGCCAGCAGTTTAGAGTTCTGGACAGGGCGTAGACGAAATGAAAAACTGTTTTTT
NA	NA	TRBV12-3/TRBV12-4	TRBJ2-6	CASSFVYPGEDASGANVLTF	TGTGCCAGCAGTTTTGTCTATCCCGGGGAGGACGCCTCTGGGGCCAACGTCCTGACTTTC
TRBD2	NA	TRBV11-1	TRBJ2-2	CASSSGTRQRTGELFF	TGTGCCAGCAGCTCGGGGACTAGGCAGCGGACCGGGGAGCTGTTTTTT
NA	medium-sized	TRBV28	TRBJ1-6	CASSLGASYNSPLHF	TGTGCCAGCAGTTTAGGGGCCTCCTATAATTCACCCCTCCACTTT
TRBD1	few	TRBV19	TRBJ2-7	CASSRDRVSEQYF	TGTGCCAGTAGTAGGGACAGGGTATCCGAGCAGTACTTC
NA	many	TRBV14	TRBJ2-2	CASSPGPPDTGELFF	TGTGCCAGCAGTCCCGGGCCACCGGACACCGGGGAGCTGTTTTTT
TRBD1	few	TRBV6-1	TRBJ2-7	CASNEGQGAAYEQYF	TGTGCCAGCAACGAAGGACAGGGGGCGGCCTACGAGCAGTACTTC
NA	NA	TRBV6-6	TRBJ2-2	CASSYPRGTNTGELFF	TGTGCCAGCAGTTACCCCCGGGGGACGAACACCGGGGAGCTGTTTTTT
NA	NA	TRBV7-6	TRBJ2-2	CASSYGQTGEVIF	TGTGCCAGCAGCTATGGACAGACCGGGGAGGTGATTTTT
NA	once	TRBV18	TRBJ1-2	CASSPPTPSGGYGYTF	TGTGCCAGCTCACCACCGACGCCGTCGGGTGGCTATGGGTACACCTTC
NA	NA	TRBV6-2/TRBV6-3	TRBJ2-7	CASSYSSYEQYF	TGTGCCAGCAGTTACAGCTCCTACGAGCAGTACTTC
TRBD1	many	TRBV10-2	TRBJ1-1	CASATGDLTEAFF	TGCGCCAGCGCGACAGGGGACCTCACTGAAGCTTTCTTT
TRBD2	few	TRBV6-4	TRBJ2-1	CASSDSASGGGNEQFF	TGTGCCAGCAGTGACTCGGCTAGCGGAGGAGGGAATGAGCAGTTCTTC
NA	many	TRBV29-1	TRBJ1-5	CSVAVTRGSQPQHF	TGCAGCGTTGCAGTCACAAGAGGGAGTCAGCCCCAGCATTTT
NA	many	TRBV20-1	TRBJ2-6	CSARDLRGYGANVLTF	TGCAGTGCTAGAGATCTTAGGGGTTATGGGGCCAACGTCCTGACTTTC
NA	many	TRBV20-1	TRBJ2-6	CSASSPAGTVSGANVLTF	TGCAGTGCTAGTTCTCCCGCCGGGACGGTCTCTGGGGCCAACGTCCTGACTTTC
NA	many	TRBV6-1	TRBJ1-2	CASSPPPGVGYTF	TGTGCCAGCAGCCCCCCTCCCGGGGTTGGCTACACCTTC
TRBD1	many	TRBV5-1	TRBJ2-3	CASSLGQGAGTDTQYF	TGCGCCAGCAGCTTGGGGCAGGGGGCGGGCACAGATACGCAGTATTTT
NA	few	TRBV12-5	TRBJ2-5	CASGVKETQYF	TGTGCTAGTGGAGTGAAAGAGACCCAGTACTTC
TRBD1	many	TRBV19	TRBJ2-2	CASSPETGKVGELFF	TGTGCCAGTAGCCCGGAGACAGGGAAGGTCGGGGAGCTGTTTTTT
TRBD1	many	TRBV9	TRBJ1-1	CASSVGPGQGVLAFF	TGTGCCAGCAGCGTAGGCCCCGGACAGGGTGTTTTAGCTTTCTTT
NA	many	TRBV10-3	TRBJ1-2	CAISESTWVDYGYTF	TGTGCCATCAGTGAGTCGACCTGGGTGGATTATGGCTACACCTTC
TRBD2	many	TRBV7-6	TRBJ2-3	CASSPRTSGGDTQYF	TGTGCCAGCAGCCCTCGGACTAGCGGGGGTGATACGCAGTATTTT
NA	many	TRBV5-1	TRBJ1-1	CASSLAFTEAFF	TGCGCCAGCAGCTTGGCTTTCACTGAAGCTTTCTTT
NA	NA	TRBV5-1	TRBJ2-1	CASSLAGAYNEQFF	TGCGCCAGCAGCTTGGCCGGGGCCTACAATGAGCAGTTCTTC
NA	many	TRBV9	TRBJ1-1	CASSGDTEAFF	TGTGCCAGCAGCGGGGACACTGAAGCTTTCTTT
TRBD2	NA	TRBV5-1	TRBJ2-7	CASSLEVSGSWEQYF	TGCGCCAGCAGCTTGGAGGTTAGCGGGAGTTGGGAGCAGTACTTC
NA	few	TRBV20-1	TRBJ1-1	CSANRLGLLEAFF	TGCAGTGCAAACAGGCTGGGTCTCCTTGAAGCTTTCTTT
NA	few	TRBV6-1	TRBJ1-1	CASRNLGATGTEAFF	TGTGCCAGCAGGAACCTCGGCGCTACGGGCACTGAAGCTTTCTTT
NA	NA	TRBV3-1	TRBJ2-5	CASSPQPGPSTQYF	TGTGCCAGCAGCCCGCAACCGGGACCCTCGACCCAGTACTTC
NA	once	TRBV11-2	TRBJ2-1	CASSAGPPGLSSYNEQSF	TGTGCCAGCAGCGCCGGGCCTCCGGGACTCAGCTCCTACAATGAGCAGTCCTTC
NA	few	TRBV30	TRBJ1-2	CAWSEGGNYYGYTF	TGTGCCTGGAGCGAGGGGGGGAACTACTATGGCTACACCTTC
TRBD2	NA	TRBV10-1	TRBJ2-2	CASSDPGLAGGTGELFF	TGCGCCAGCAGTGACCCGGGACTAGCGGGAGGCACCGGGGAGCTGTTTTTT
NA	NA	TRBV20-1	TRBJ1-2	CSARDGREEGYTF	TGCAGTGCTAGAGATGGGAGGGAGGAAGGCTACACCTTC
NA	few	TRBV10-3	TRBJ2-1	CAIIAGLPRRFF	TGTGCCATCATTGCGGGACTCCCACGTAGGTTCTTC
TRBD1	medium-sized	TRBV6-1	TRBJ1-2	CASSPGTANYGYTF	TGTGCCAGCAGCCCCGGGACAGCTAACTATGGCTACACCTTC
TRBD1	many	TRBV5-1	TRBJ2-5	CASSLTPGQGETQYF	TGCGCCAGCAGCTTGACCCCGGGACAGGGAGAGACCCAGTACTTC
NA	NA	TRBV6-5	TRBJ2-7	CASSYTGLSYEQYF	TGTGCCAGCAGTTACACGGGACTCTCATACGAGCAGTACTTC
NA	NA	TRBV5-1	TRBJ2-1	CASSLEAGGLYNEQFF	TGCGCCAGCAGCTTGGAGGCCGGGGGCCTTTACAATGAGCAGTTCTTC
NA	medium-sized	TRBV6-1	TRBJ1-2	CASTTSNYGYTF	TGTGCCAGCACGACTTCTAACTATGGCTACACCTTC
NA	many	TRBV5-5	TRBJ2-5	CASSFSTLEETQYF	TGTGCCAGCAGTTTCTCGACGCTTGAAGAGACCCAGTACTTC
TRBD2	many	TRBV9	TRBJ2-2	CASNPSGRAPGELFF	TGTGCCAGCAACCCCAGCGGGAGGGCCCCCGGGGAGCTGTTTTTT
NA	few	TRBV6-5	TRBJ2-1	CASSSPLGRSSYNEQFF	TGTGCCAGCAGTTCACCTTTAGGACGCAGCTCCTACAATGAGCAGTTCTTC
NA	NA	TRBV19	TRBJ1-5	CASSMPGDQPQHF	TGTGCCAGTAGTATGCCAGGGGATCAGCCCCAGCATTTT
TRBD2	many	TRBV7-8	TRBJ2-1	CASSLSGGAFYNEQFF	TGTGCCAGCAGCCTAAGCGGGGGGGCTTTCTACAATGAGCAGTTCTTC
NA	many	TRBV11-2	TRBJ2-5	CASSYQETQYF	TGTGCCAGCAGCTATCAAGAGACCCAGTACTTC
TRBD1	NA	TRBV28	TRBJ1-3	CASRVTGGGNTIYF	TGTGCCAGCAGGGTAACAGGGGGAGGAAACACCATATATTTT
NA	NA	TRBV5-1	TRBJ1-2	CASSLEAGSNYGYTF	TGCGCCAGCAGCTTGGAGGCAGGCAGTAACTATGGCTACACCTTC
TRBD2	NA	TRBV7-2	TRBJ2-5	CAGSSVLAGASETQYF	TGTGCCGGCAGCTCGGTACTAGCGGGGGCGAGTGAGACCCAGTACTTC
NA	many	TRBV4-2	TRBJ1-2	CASSQDTAGSKGYTF	TGTGCCAGCAGCCAAGATACGGCAGGGTCAAAGGGCTACACCTTC
TRBD1	few	TRBV7-2	TRBJ2-2	CASSLVAGTVNTGELFF	TGTGCCAGCAGCTTAGTCGCCGGGACAGTAAACACCGGGGAGCTGTTTTTT
TRBD1	medium-sized	TRBV19	TRBJ1-2	CASSISGQGKFGYTF	TGTGCCAGTAGTATTTCGGGACAGGGAAAATTTGGCTACACCTTC
NA	many	TRBV5-1	TRBJ1-4	CASSPDSVDEKLFF	TGCGCCAGCAGCCCGGACAGCGTGGATGAAAAACTGTTTTTT
NA	few	TRBV2	TRBJ2-7	CASKAGPYEQYF	TGTGCCAGCAAGGCGGGGCCCTACGAGCAGTACTTC
TRBD1	NA	TRBV6-1	TRBJ1-5	CASSADRVSNQPQHF	TGTGCCAGTAGTGCCGACAGGGTGAGCAATCAGCCCCAGCATTTT
TRBD2	many	TRBV20-1	TRBJ2-3	CSAQTTSGGLDTQYF	TGCAGTGCTCAAACGACTAGCGGGGGTCTGGATACGCAGTATTTT